This T cell receptor (beta chain) was obtained from a study of liver allograft versus peripheral blood T cells. As for the study in general: Graft-liver T cell receptor repertoires were compared against recipient peripheral blood repertoires. Study findings and constraints: Liver allografts reportedly held T cell receptor repertoires unlike those in peripheral blood.

Germline V CDR1 and CDR2: LNHDA, SQIVND (reference sequence). The J segment lost 2 bases and the V segment lost 3 bases, leaving 18 bases of the junction unmatched. The CDR3 has 20 residues. TCRdb used MiXCR to reprocess the reads, holding one entry per CDR3 protein. The data show fewer than 15,000 distinct CDR3 sequences, with under 20% seen just once and 1.5% to 2.5% held by the top ten. This clonotype is medium-sized. The antigen is not known. The sequence derives from a human patient who had a liver transplant. Some T cells may arise from the graft donor. V is TRBV19 and J is TRBJ2-7; 11 positions agree with TRBD2. The chain's CDR3 is CASSISSPSGRPPHPYEQYF. The CDR3, as DNA: TGTGCCAGTAGTATTAGTAGCCCTAGCGGGAGGCCACCTCACCCCTACGAGCAGTACTTC.